Sequencing of this T cell receptor (beta chain) was carried out in a study of glioma-infiltrating T cells. The length of the CDR3 is 11 residues. CDR1 is GTSNPN, CDR2 SVGIG, per germline (reference sequence). The V end lost 6 bases, the J end lost 8 bases, and 13 bases lay between the germline ends. Using RNA template, CDR3s of TCR alpha and beta were amplified with iRepertoire arm-PCR. Using its own MiXCR run on the multiplex PCR reads, TCRdb lists one record per CDR3 protein. The table includes 90,000 to 110,000 distinct CDR3 sequences, around a quarter detected once. The chain uses TRBV30 and TRBJ1-2; D gene ambiguous. This receptor was taken from a human donor with low-grade glioma or glioblastoma, undergoing nonglioma brain surgery, or in good health (not recorded which). The sequencing input was glioma tissue, nonneoplastic brain tissue, or PBMCs (not recorded which). The DNA for the CDR3 is TGTGCCTGTTGGAGGGAGCGAGGCTACACCTTC. Its translation: CACWRERGYTF. The variable domain in full, with the rest retrieved from reference TRBV30 and TRBJ1-2, is SQTIHQWPATLVQPVGSPLSLECTVEGTSNPNLYWYRQAAGRGLQLLFYSVGIGQISSEVPQNLSASRPQDRQFILSSKKLLLSDSGFYLCACWRERGYTFGSGTRLTVV.